This T cell receptor (beta chain) was profiled in a study of response to subunit inactivated influenza vaccine. Broader study findings: Authors suggested each seasonal influenza vaccination recruits few new T cells.

Germline trimming cut 3 bases from V and 0 bases from J; bases unmatched to any gene: 7. This CDR3 has 17 residues. Germline CDR1 reads MNHEY; CDR2 reads SVGAGI. Comment on this clonotype: Its specificity is unknown.

TCRdb fed the RT-PCR reads into MiXCR, producing one record per CDR3 protein. The table includes hundreds of thousands of distinct CDR3 sequences, roughly 20% detected once. The starting material was PBMCs from blood, obtained less than 22 months after vaccination. The chain joins TRBV6-5 to TRBJ2-7; TRBD2 matches at 11 bases. The clonotype comes from a man aged 50-75 years who received an inactivated influenza vaccine. CDR3 bases: TGTGCCAGCAGTTATCATCGACTAGCGGGAACCTCCTACGAGCAGTACTTC. Translated, it gives CASSYHRLAGTSYEQYF.